The 7 T cell receptor beta chains reported below all come from one sample, sequenced in a study of CD8 T cells in ankylosing spondylitis. TCRdb re-called the 5' RACE reads with MiXCR, one entry per CDR3 protein. The sample lists more than 95,000 distinct CDR3 sequences, roughly 8.3% seen once, with nearly 10% in the top ten. Sequencing was performed on blood, either unsorted or a sorted T cell fraction (not recorded which). The origin of the receptors is a male donor with ankylosing spondylitis or in good health (not recorded which).

This clonotype was seen ten or more times. The chain couples TRBV3-1 to TRBJ2-3; D tentatively reads TRBD1 or TRBD2 (5 bases each). This CDR3 spans 16 amino acids. Germline CDR1 reads LGHDT; CDR2 reads YNNKEL (reference sequence). Trimming took 1 base from V and 4 from J, leaving 15 bases between them. The CDR3 bases are TGTGCCAGCAGCCAAGCGGGACGGCTAAGTGCAGATACGCAGTATTTT. It encodes CASSQAGRLSADTQYF.

In its sample, this clonotype was seen many times. The chain carries TRBV24-1 and TRBJ1-5; D perhaps matches TRBD1 (6 bases). The germline CDR1 and CDR2 sequences are KGHDR and SFDVKD. Trimming stripped 0 bases from V and 3 bases from J, with 20 bases between. The CDR3 is 19 residues long. CDR3 region: CATSDLMVIGQRYNQPQHF. The CDR3 bases are TGTGCCACCAGTGATTTGATGGTGATAGGACAGAGATACAATCAGCCCCAGCATTTT.

This clonotype has more than one count but fewer than ten. The chain is built from TRBV20-1 and TRBJ2-5; either TRBD1 or TRBD2 may fit D (5 bases each). The CDR3 sequence is 17 residues long. Trimming took off 1 base at V and 2 bases at J, with 20 bases between the two ends. Germline V lookup: CDR1 DFQATT, CDR2 SNEGSKA (reference sequence). The CDR3 spells CSARGGAGPILQETQYF. CDR3 DNA: TGCAGTGCTAGAGGAGGGGCAGGGCCCATCTTACAAGAGACCCAGTACTTC.

This clonotype has ten or more counts. The chain uses TRBV20-1 and TRBJ2-7; 7 nucleotides align to TRBD2. Losses at the gene ends were 0 bases for V and 3 bases for J; bases not matched to a gene: 8. The CDR3 length is 15 residues. Germline assignment: CDR1 DFQATT and CDR2 SNEGSKA (reference sequence). The CDR3 spells CSARDFSGILYEQYF. DNA for the CDR3: TGCAGTGCTAGAGATTTCAGCGGGATCCTCTACGAGCAGTACTTC.

A few counts support this clonotype. The rearrangement joins TRBV7-8 to TRBJ1-2; D remains ambiguous. Germline loops: CDR1 SGHVS, CDR2 FQNEAQ. The CDR3 has 14 amino acids. With 1 base removed from V and 8 bases from J, the gap between germline ends came to 14 bases. CDR3: CASSLGPGLGGYTF. CDR3 coding DNA: TGTGCCAGCAGCTTAGGCCCGGGTCTCGGAGGCTACACCTTC. Filled out from reference TRBV7-8 and TRBJ1-2, the complete variable domain reads GAGVSQSPRYKVAKRGQDVALRCDPISGHVSLFWYQQALGQGPEFLTYFQNEAQLDKSGLPSDRFFAERPEGSVSTLKIQRTQQEDSAVYLCASSLGPGLGGYTFGSGTRLTVV.

This clonotype was counted ten times or more. The CDR3 here is CASSNQGAPNEQFF. The DNA of the CDR3 is TGTGCCAGTAGTAATCAGGGAGCACCTAATGAGCAGTTCTTC. J is TRBJ2-1 and V is TRBV19; D tentatively fits TRBD1 or TRBD2 (5 bases each). The germline gives CDR1 LNHDA, CDR2 SQIVND (reference sequence). The CDR3 covers 14 residues. V was trimmed by 4 bases and J by 7 bases, leaving 14 bases between them.

This clonotype turned up a few times. The J gene is TRBJ2-7, the V gene TRBV20-1, with 7 bases identical to TRBD1. The CDR3 has 12 residues. Germline V gene data show CDR1 as DFQATT and CDR2 as SNEGSKA (reference sequence). V was clipped by 5 bases and J by 2 bases; unmatched bases: 3. The CDR3 DNA sequence: TGCAGTGCTTTGACAGGGACCTACGAGCAGTACTTC. It encodes CSALTGTYEQYF.